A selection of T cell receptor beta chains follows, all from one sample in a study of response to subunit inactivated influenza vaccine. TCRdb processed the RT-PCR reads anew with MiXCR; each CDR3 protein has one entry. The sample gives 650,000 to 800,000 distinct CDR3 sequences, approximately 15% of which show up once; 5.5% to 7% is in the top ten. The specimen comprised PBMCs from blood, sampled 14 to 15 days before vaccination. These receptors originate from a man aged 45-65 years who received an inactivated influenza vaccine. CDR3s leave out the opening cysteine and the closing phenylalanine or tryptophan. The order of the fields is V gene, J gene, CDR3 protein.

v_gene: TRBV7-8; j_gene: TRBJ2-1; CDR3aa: ASSPGTGRNEQF
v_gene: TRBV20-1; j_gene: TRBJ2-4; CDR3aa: SAREGENIQY
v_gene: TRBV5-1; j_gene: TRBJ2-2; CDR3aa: ASSWGGQTNTGELF
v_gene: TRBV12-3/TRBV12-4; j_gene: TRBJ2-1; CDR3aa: ASSLRTGRYNEQF
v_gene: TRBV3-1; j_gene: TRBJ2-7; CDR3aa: ASSPWGGTYEQY
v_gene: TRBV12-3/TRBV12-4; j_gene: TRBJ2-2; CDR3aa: ASTTWTGVGELF
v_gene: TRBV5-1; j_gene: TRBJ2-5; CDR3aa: ASSSPSGGTQETQY
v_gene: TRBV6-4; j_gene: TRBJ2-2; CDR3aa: ASSDYGAGELF
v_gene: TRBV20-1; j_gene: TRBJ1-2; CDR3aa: TPLSGGIYGYT
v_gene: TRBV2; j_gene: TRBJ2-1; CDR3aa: ASSVQGEQF
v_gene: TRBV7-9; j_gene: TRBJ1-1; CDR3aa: ASSLAPPEAF
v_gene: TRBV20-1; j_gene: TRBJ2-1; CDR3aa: SASSGPLANEQF
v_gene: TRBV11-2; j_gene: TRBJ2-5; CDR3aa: ASSLGSGGGFNGQETQY
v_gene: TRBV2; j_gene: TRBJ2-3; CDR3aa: ASTLRADTQY
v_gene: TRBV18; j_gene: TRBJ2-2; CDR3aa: ASSPTTDNTGELF
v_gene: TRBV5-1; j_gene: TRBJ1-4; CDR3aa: ASSLGQGTTNEKLF
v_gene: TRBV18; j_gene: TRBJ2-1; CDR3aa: ASSPRVSSNEQF
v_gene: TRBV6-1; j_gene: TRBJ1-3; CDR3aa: ASSGTGTGTGNTIY
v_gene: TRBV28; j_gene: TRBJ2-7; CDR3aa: ASSPRTGTHEQY
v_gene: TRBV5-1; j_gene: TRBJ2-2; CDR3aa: ASSLPGQAPTGELF
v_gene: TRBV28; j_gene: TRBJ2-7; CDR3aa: ASSLTGTGLSEQY
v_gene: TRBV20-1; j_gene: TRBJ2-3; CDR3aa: SATSGTGAAPDTQY
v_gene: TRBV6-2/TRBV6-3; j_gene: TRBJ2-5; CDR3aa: ASSYSRKETQY
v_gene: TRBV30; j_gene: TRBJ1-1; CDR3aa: AWSGTVTEAF
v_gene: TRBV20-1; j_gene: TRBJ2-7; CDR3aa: SARGRSYEQY
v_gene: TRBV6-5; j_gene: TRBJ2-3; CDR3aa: ASSYVASAYSTDTQY
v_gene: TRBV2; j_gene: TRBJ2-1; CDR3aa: ASSAGLGLGF
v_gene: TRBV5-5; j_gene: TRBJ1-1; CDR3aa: ASSLYGTTGEAF
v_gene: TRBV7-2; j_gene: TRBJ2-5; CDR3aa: ASSKGTGLQTQY
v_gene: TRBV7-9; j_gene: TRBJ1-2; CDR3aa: ASSLAALSNYGYT
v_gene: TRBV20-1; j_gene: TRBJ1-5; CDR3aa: SAKGTVNQPQH
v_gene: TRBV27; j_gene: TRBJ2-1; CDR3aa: ASSSRVGEQF
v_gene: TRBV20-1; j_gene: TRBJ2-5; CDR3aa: SGAGRGGQGTQY
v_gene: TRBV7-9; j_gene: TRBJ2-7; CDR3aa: ASSQGQGEQY
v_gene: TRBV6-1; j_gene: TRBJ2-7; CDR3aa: ASSVNRGEQY
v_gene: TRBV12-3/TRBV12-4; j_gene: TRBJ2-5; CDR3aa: ASSRRQGAWETQY
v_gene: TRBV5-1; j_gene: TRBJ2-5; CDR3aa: ASSWGAAQETQY
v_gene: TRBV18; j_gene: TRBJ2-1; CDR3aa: ASSPGGGEQF
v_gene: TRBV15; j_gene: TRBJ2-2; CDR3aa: ATSSRDRGIGELF
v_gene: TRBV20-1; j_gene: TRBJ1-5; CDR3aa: SAGGATGNQPQH
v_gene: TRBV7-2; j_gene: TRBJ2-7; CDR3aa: ASSISGRVGEQY
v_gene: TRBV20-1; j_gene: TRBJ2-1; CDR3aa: SARDWQRARNEHF
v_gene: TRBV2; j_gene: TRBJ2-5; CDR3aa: ASSRDSKQETQY
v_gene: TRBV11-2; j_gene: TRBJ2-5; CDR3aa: ASSLVSESEGYGETQY
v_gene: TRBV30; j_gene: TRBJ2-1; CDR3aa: AWRGFVNEQF
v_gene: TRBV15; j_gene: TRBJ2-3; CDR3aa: ATSRRGGPTDTQY